One and the same sample provided the 27 T cell receptor beta chains below, sequenced in a study of siplizumab effects on memory and regulatory T cells. Produced via immunoSEQ multiplex PCR; TCRdb's table is partial and in-frame only. The sample shows roughly 100,000 clones, nearly 95% of them seen only once. Sequencing was carried out using non-Treg CD4+ T cells sorted from blood. These receptors were taken from a human donor in good health.

This chain connects TRBV4-1 to TRBJ2-1; no clear D. Trimming stripped 3 bases from V and 4 bases from J, with 7 bases between. Looked up from germline, CDR1 is MGHRA and CDR2 is YSYEKL. CDR3 length: 13 residues. The DNA of the CDR3 is TGCGCCAGCAGCCATGACCCTTACAATGAGCAGTTCTTC. Its protein product is CASSHDPYNEQFF.

This clone was counted a few times. The chain's CDR3 is CAWSGQGERAEAFF. Written as DNA, the CDR3 is TGTGCCTGGAGCGGACAGGGGGAGAGGGCTGAAGCTTTCTTT. The chain couples TRBV30 to TRBJ1-1, with TRBD1 identical over 10 bases. Germline-derived CDR1 and CDR2 are GTSNPN and SVGIG (reference sequence). V trimming: 3 bases; J trimming: 6 bases; junction bases outside the gene matches: 7. The CDR3 sequence is 14 residues long.

This chain connects TRBV11-3 to TRBJ2-2; 11 nucleotides agree with TRBD2. Germline-derived CDR1 and CDR2 are SGHNT and YENEEA. This CDR3 is 18 amino acids long. V shed 0 bases and J 6 bases; nucleotides not matched to a gene: 9. Written as DNA, the CDR3 is TGTGCCAGCAGCTTAGAGTTCCTAGCGGGAGGCGGTTCCGGGGAGCTGTTTTTT. Amino acid sequence: CASSLEFLAGGGSGELFF.

The chain recombines TRBV27 with TRBJ2-7; TRBD1 might be the D (8 bases). CDR1 is MNHEY, CDR2 SMNVEV, per germline (reference sequence). This CDR3 contains 14 residues. With 7 bases removed from V and 6 bases from J, the gap between germline ends came to 19 bases. As DNA, the CDR3 is TGTGCCAGCAATTCACAGGGGGGCGGGAGCGAGCAGTACTTC. Amino acid sequence: CASNSQGGGSEQYF.

The chain joins TRBV18 to TRBJ1-5, with no clear D. CDR1 and CDR2 from the germline V gene are KGHSH and LQKENI. Trimming took 4 bases from V and 4 from J, leaving 8 bases between them. CDR3 size: 13 residues. CDR3 region: CASSREGNQPQHF. The CDR3 DNA follows: TGTGCCAGCTCACGGGAAGGGAATCAGCCCCAGCATTTT. Supplemented by reference TRBV18 and TRBJ1-5, the full variable domain reads NAGVMQNPRHLVRRRGQEARLRCSPMKGHSHVYWYRQLPEEGLKFMVYLQKENIIDESGMPKERFSAEFPKEGPSILRIQQVVRGDSAAYFCASSREGNQPQHFGDGTRLSIL.

The chain has TRBV4-2 and TRBJ2-3; 7 positions agree with TRBD1. The ends lost 0 bases at V and 4 bases at J; junction bases unmatched: 13. The CDR3 spans 18 residues. The germline gives CDR1 LGHNA, CDR2 YNFKEQ. The CDR3 nucleotides are TGTGCCAGCAGCCAAGAACTATCGACAGGGTATGTCGCAGATACGCAGTATTTT. It specifies CASSQELSTGYVADTQYF.

The chain combines TRBV5-1 with TRBJ2-7; either TRBD1 or TRBD2 may supply D (5 bases each). This CDR3 has 14 residues. Germline values: CDR1 SGHRS, CDR2 YFSETQ. Between the trimmed V and J ends, which lost 6 bases and 4 bases, there was a span of 17 bases. CDR3 protein: CASTKSGTPYEQYF. CDR3 sequence (DNA): TGCGCCAGCACCAAGTCCGGGACCCCGTACGAGCAGTACTTC.

This clone appeared once. The V call is TRBV7-3, the J call TRBJ2-7; D might be TRBD1 (5 bases). V was trimmed by 4 bases and J by 1 base, leaving 26 bases between them. The CDR3 totals 19 residues. CDR1 and CDR2 from the germline V gene are SGHTA and FQGTGA. The CDR3 is CASSCLRPKCRVYSYEQYF. The CDR3 bases are TGTGCCAGCAGCTGCCTCAGGCCAAAATGCAGGGTATATTCCTACGAGCAGTACTTC.

The chain employs TRBV5-5 and TRBJ2-1; possibly TRBD2 for D (6 bases). This CDR3 region has 16 residues. Germline assignment: CDR1 SGHKS and CDR2 YYEKEE (reference sequence). The V end was cut by 4 bases, the J end by 8 bases, with 22 bases between. CDR3 region: CASSPDGGSGRDEQFF. DNA of the CDR3: TGTGCCAGCAGCCCCGACGGCGGTAGCGGCCGGGATGAGCAGTTCTTC.

The V call is TRBV30, the J call TRBJ1-5; D is unresolved. Looked up from germline, CDR1 is GTSNPN and CDR2 is SVGIG (reference sequence). The CDR3 is made up of 13 amino acids. V was cut by 5 bases and J by 5 bases, with 13 bases left in between. This CDR3 reads CAWCSRAHQPQHF. The CDR3 bases are TGTGCCTGGTGCTCTAGGGCCCATCAGCCCCAGCATTTT.

V and J are TRBV7-9 and TRBJ2-7; TRBD2 agrees at 10 bases. This CDR3 has 13 amino acids. The junction had 2 bases not matched to a gene; V was cut back by 5 bases and J by 4 bases. In germline, CDR1 is SEHNR, CDR2 FQNEAQ (reference sequence). CDR3 in amino acids: CASSGLADYEQYF. In nucleotides, the CDR3 is TGTGCCAGCAGCGGACTAGCGGATTACGAGCAGTACTTC.

The chain recombines TRBV7-2 with TRBJ2-5; possibly TRBD2 for D (5 bases). V lost 2 bases and J lost 7, with 17 bases in between. CDR3 length: 15 residues. Germline V gene data show CDR1 as SGHTA and CDR2 as FQGNSA. CDR3 bases: TGTGCCAGCAGCTTAAGCGGAGCTGAGGTGGGGACCCAGTACTTC. Protein product: CASSLSGAEVGTQYF.

This clone was counted between two and nine times. The chain employs TRBV30 and TRBJ1-1; D may be TRBD1 (5 bases). This CDR3 comprises 13 residues. Germline V CDR1 and CDR2: GTSNPN, SVGIG (reference sequence). The V end was cut by 4 bases, the J end by 1 base, with 10 bases between. The CDR3 sequence is CAWIRQSNTEAFF. The CDR3 DNA reads TGTGCCTGGATTAGACAGTCGAACACTGAAGCTTTCTTT.

This chain joins TRBV7-3 and TRBJ2-2; no reliable D call. Germline assignment: CDR1 SGHTA and CDR2 FQGTGA. V shed 1 base and J shed 0 bases, with 12 bases lying between them. CDR3 length: 17 amino acids. CDR3 amino acids: CASSLRAAAPNTGELFF. The CDR3 DNA follows: TGTGCCAGCAGCTTAAGGGCGGCAGCCCCGAACACCGGGGAGCTGTTTTTT.

This chain uses TRBV11-3 with TRBJ1-3; D is undetermined. The CDR3 has 15 residues. The germline CDR1 and CDR2 sequences are SGHNT and YENEEA. Trimming left V 3 bases short and J 0 bases short, with 9 bases between. CDR3 in amino acids: CASSFSLSSGNTIYF. CDR3 nucleotides: TGTGCCAGCAGCTTTAGCCTGAGCTCTGGAAACACCATATATTTT.

CDR3 sequence: CASSTSPGNTIYF. In DNA form, the CDR3 reads TGTGCCAGCAGTACTTCACCCGGAAACACCATATATTTT. The J gene is TRBJ1-3, the V gene TRBV6-6, with unresolved D. Germline CDR1 is MNHNY and CDR2 is SVGAGI (reference sequence). This CDR3 comprises 13 residues. Between the trimmed V and J ends, which lost 5 bases and 4 bases, there was a span of 9 bases.

This clone was observed once. The chain links TRBV7-3 to TRBJ1-1, with a weak D call TRBD1 (5 bases). Trimming cost V 5 bases and J 10 bases, with 17 bases left between them. This CDR3 spans 13 amino acids. The germline V gene encodes CDR1 SGHTA and CDR2 FQGTGA. The CDR3 reads CASSSNNGGLAFF. CDR3 DNA sequence: TGTGCCAGCAGCAGCAATAACGGGGGGTTAGCTTTCTTT.

In its sample, this clone was seen a few times. The V and J genes are TRBV19 and TRBJ2-7; 9 nucleotides agree with TRBD1. The junction had 7 bases not matched to a gene; V was cut back by 6 bases and J by 4 bases. This CDR3 has 14 residues. Germline V CDR1 and CDR2: LNHDA, SQIVND (reference sequence). The CDR3 sequence: CASSRTGEWYEQYF. The CDR3 DNA reads TGTGCCAGTAGCCGGACAGGGGAATGGTACGAGCAGTACTTC.

This sequence joins TRBV4-1 and TRBJ1-2; D unclear. With 2 bases removed from V and 8 bases from J, the gap between germline ends came to 15 bases. Germline V lookup: CDR1 MGHRA, CDR2 YSYEKL. This CDR3 comprises 14 residues. This chain's CDR3 is CASSQNTLPRGYTF. The CDR3 nucleotides read TGCGCCAGCAGCCAAAATACACTGCCTCGGGGCTACACCTTC.

The V call is TRBV6-5, the J call TRBJ2-4; 9 nucleotides line up with TRBD1. Germline-derived CDR1 and CDR2 are MNHEY and SVGAGI. The CDR3 contains 13 residues. V dropped 5 bases and J dropped 6; count of bases not matched to a gene: 2. CDR3 DNA: TGTGCCAGCAGTGGGACAGGGATAAACATTCAGTACTTC. Its translation: CASSGTGINIQYF.

The rearrangement uses TRBV2 and TRBJ1-1; D is possibly TRBD1 (6 bases). The CDR3 loop spans 15 amino acids. In germline, CDR1 is SNHLY, CDR2 FYNNEI. The germline V and J ends were trimmed by 8 bases and 1 base, with 17 bases remaining between them. CDR3 coding DNA: TGTGCCAGCCTTCGCTCCGGACAGCCGAACACTGAAGCTTTCTTT. Its translation: CASLRSGQPNTEAFF.

The genes are TRBV13 and TRBJ2-7, with a possible D match to TRBD1 (6 bases). Between the trimmed V and J ends, which lost 5 bases and 7 bases, there was a span of 27 bases. Germline V gene sequence: CDR1 PRHDT, CDR2 FYEKMQ (reference sequence). The CDR3 covers 17 residues. For the CDR3, the DNA is TGTGCCAGCAGCCCGAAATTCTCTACCGGGACAAGCAAAGAGCAGTACTTC. Translating gives CASSPKFSTGTSKEQYF.

The V call is TRBV21-1, the J call TRBJ2-3; TRBD1 is taken as the D call from the table, unchecked against the DNA. TRBV21-1 is a pseudogene locus. The CDR3 is made up of 16 amino acids. CDR3 in DNA: TGTGCCAGCAGCGCGGGGGAGACAGGGGTGGCAGATACGCAGTATTTT. Protein sequence: CASSAGETGVADTQYF.

This chain joins TRBV5-1 and TRBJ1-2; D possibly corresponds to TRBD1 (5 bases). Germline CDR1 reads SGHRS; CDR2 reads YFSETQ. The V gene lost 4 bases and the J gene lost 7 bases, with 14 bases spanning the gap. This CDR3 has 13 residues. The CDR3 is CASSRSFQGGYTF. The CDR3, as DNA: TGCGCCAGCAGCCGGTCATTTCAGGGTGGCTACACCTTC.

The chain uses TRBV13 and TRBJ2-7; tentatively, D is TRBD1 (6 bases). CDR1 is PRHDT and CDR2 is FYEKMQ in the germline V gene (reference sequence). The CDR3 has 14 residues. V was pared by 3 bases and J by 2 bases, with 11 bases between. The CDR3 DNA follows: TGTGCCAGCAGCTTGATTGGACAGCCCTACGAGCAGTACTTC. Amino acids: CASSLIGQPYEQYF.

The chain employs TRBV30 and TRBJ1-5; 12 bases fit TRBD1. The CDR3 sequence is 15 residues long. Germline CDR1 GTSNPN, CDR2 SVGIG (reference sequence). The V gene end was trimmed by 1 base and the J gene end by 4 bases; junction bases not matched to a gene: 2. The CDR3 here is CAWSGDRGQNQPQHF. CDR3 DNA sequence: TGTGCCTGGAGTGGGGACAGGGGGCAGAATCAGCCCCAGCATTTT. Full variable domain (rest looked up from reference TRBV30 and TRBJ1-5): SQTIHQWPATLVQPVGSPLSLECTVEGTSNPNLYWYRQAAGRGLQLLFYSVGIGQISSEVPQNLSASRPQDRQFILSSKKLLLSDSGFYLCAWSGDRGQNQPQHFGDGTRLSIL.

This chain uses TRBV2 with TRBJ2-1, with 9 nucleotides matching TRBD2. The CDR3 totals 15 residues. Germline CDR1 and CDR2: SNHLY and FYNNEI. The J segment lost 4 bases and the V segment lost 2 bases, leaving 3 bases of the junction unmatched. In nucleotides, the CDR3 is TGTGCCAGCAGTGAAAGGAGCGGGAGGTACAATGAGCAGTTCTTC. Protein: CASSERSGRYNEQFF.